This TCR beta chain was sequenced during a study of blood T cell repertoires in COVID-19. Turning to the study itself: The origin of the acute and convalescent COVID-19 samples was the United States, Italy and Spain. Nucleic acid was either cDNA or gDNA, and it came from T cells, B-cell-depleted T cells, or PBMCs.

The CDR3 runs to 16 residues. V was pared by 4 bases and J by 5 bases, with 10 bases of the junction left unmatched. The germline CDR1 and CDR2 sequences are SEHNR and FQNEAQ (reference sequence). In the authors' workflow: Cell counts per sample came from amplifying reference gene primers. Assay used: immunoSEQ multiplex PCR; TCRdb lists only in-frame clones, some missing. The DNA gave D and trimming, while V, J and clone size come from that table. This sample has 180,000 or so clones; approximately 89% occur once, and the top ten carry approximately 3.5%. Sequencing was performed on peripheral blood. This sequence joins TRBV7-9 and TRBJ2-2; 7 positions match TRBD2. The clonotype originates from a man in his 70s with acute or convalescent COVID-19. CDR3 sequence reads: CASSSSEIGRTGELFF. CDR3 in DNA: TGTGCCAGCAGCTCGTCGGAGATCGGGAGGACCGGGGAGCTGTTTTTT.